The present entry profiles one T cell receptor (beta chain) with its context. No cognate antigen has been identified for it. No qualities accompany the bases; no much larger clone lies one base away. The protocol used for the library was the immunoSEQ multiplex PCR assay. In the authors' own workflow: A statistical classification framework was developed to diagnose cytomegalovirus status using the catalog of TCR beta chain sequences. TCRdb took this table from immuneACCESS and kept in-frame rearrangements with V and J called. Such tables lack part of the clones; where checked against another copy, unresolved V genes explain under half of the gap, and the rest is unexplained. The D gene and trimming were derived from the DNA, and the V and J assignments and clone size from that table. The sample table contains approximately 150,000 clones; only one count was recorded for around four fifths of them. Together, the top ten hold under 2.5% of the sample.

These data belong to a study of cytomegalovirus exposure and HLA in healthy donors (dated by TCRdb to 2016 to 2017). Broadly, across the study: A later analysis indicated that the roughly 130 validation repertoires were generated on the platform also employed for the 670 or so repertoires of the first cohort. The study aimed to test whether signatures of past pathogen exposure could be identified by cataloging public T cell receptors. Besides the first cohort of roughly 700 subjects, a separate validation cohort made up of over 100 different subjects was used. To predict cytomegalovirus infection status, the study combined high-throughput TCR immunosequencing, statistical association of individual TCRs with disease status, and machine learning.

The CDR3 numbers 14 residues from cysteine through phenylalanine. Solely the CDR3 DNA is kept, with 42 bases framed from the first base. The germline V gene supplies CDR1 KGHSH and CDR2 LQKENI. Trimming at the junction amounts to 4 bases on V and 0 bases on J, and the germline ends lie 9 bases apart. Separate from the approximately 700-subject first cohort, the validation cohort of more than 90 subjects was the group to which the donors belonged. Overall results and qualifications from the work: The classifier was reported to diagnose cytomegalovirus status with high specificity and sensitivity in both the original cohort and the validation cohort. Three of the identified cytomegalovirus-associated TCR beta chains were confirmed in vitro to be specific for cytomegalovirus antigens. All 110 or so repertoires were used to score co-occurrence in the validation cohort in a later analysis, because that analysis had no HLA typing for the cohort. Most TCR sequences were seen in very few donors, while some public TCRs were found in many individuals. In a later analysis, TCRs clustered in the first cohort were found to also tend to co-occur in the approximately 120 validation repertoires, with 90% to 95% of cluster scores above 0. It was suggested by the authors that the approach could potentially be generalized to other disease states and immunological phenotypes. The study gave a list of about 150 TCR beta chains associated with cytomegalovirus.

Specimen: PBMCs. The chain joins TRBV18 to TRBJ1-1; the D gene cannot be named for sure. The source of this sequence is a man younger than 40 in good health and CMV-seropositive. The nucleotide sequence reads TGTGCCAGCTCACGGTTTCGGTTGAACACTGAAGCTTTCTTT. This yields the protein CASSRFRLNTEAFF.